This T cell receptor beta chain was captured in a study of T cells in Graves' hyperthyroidism and ophthalmopathy. General observations from the study: Most thyroid-expanded clonotypes above 0.001 were also found in blood. In the analysis, a 13 V-J model separated ophthalmopathy from stable hyperthyroidism. Ophthalmopathy onset followed model prediction by a median around 6.6 months.

The sample holds many counts of this clonotype. Its antigen remains unidentified. Amplified TCR beta CDR3 regions came from RNA transcripts. Researchers ran a first-round RT-PCR on the TCR CDR3 using the HTBI primer set. TCRdb processed the multiplex PCR reads anew with MiXCR; each CDR3 protein has one entry. Of approximately 420,000 distinct CDR3 sequences detected, about an eighth appear once; the ten largest clones hold 5% to 6%. Thyroid ultrasound, orbital computed tomography, clinical symptoms, and serum thyroxine and TRAb underpinned diagnoses. The sample comprised blood. The receptor's source is a woman between 18 and 29 years old with Graves' hyperthyroidism.

In DNA, the CDR3 is TGTGCCAGCACAGACAGCATGAACACTGAAGCTTTCTTT. Amino acids: CASTDSMNTEAFF. V and J are TRBV28 and TRBJ1-1, with D tentatively TRBD1 (5 bases). Germline V gene lookup returns CDR1 MDHEN and CDR2 SYDVKM. The CDR3 covers 13 residues. V lost 7 bases to trimming and J lost 0 bases, with 9 bases between them.